The 4 T cell receptor beta chains in this list originate from one sample, sequenced in a study of T cells in Graves' hyperthyroidism and ophthalmopathy. RNA transcripts were the template for amplifying TCR beta CDR3 regions. TCR CDR3 regions were first amplified by RT-PCR with HTBI primers. Via MiXCR, TCRdb re-called the multiplex PCR reads, giving one row per CDR3 protein. Here the sample spans under 300,000 distinct CDR3 sequences, roughly 14% being singletons. The material sequenced was blood. These TCRs come from a woman aged 40 to 55 with Graves' hyperthyroidism that later progressed to Graves' ophthalmopathy.

This clonotype has at least ten counts. The gene calls are TRBV6-1 and TRBJ1-1, with D unresolved. The CDR3 runs to 12 residues. V lost 5 bases, J lost 4 bases, and 8 bases lay in between. Germline loops: CDR1 MNHNS, CDR2 SASEGT. CDR3 sequence (DNA): TGTGCCAGCAGTCCCCAGGCCACTGAAGCTTTCTTT. Its protein product is CASSPQATEAFF.

This clonotype was picked up one time. With a much larger clone just one base away, this may be a read error. J is TRBJ2-1 and V is TRBV19; 8 bases map to TRBD2. This CDR3 spans 23 amino acids. Germline lookup yields CDR1 LNHDA and CDR2 SQIVND (reference sequence). Trimming took 1 base from V and 2 from J; bases not matched to a gene: 25. CDR3 bases: TGTGCCAGTAGTATAGGGCGTTGGGGGACACACCAAAAAAGCGGGAGCCCCTACAATGAGCAGTTCTTC. Residues: CASSIGRWGTHQKSGSPYNEQFF. The full variable domain, rest sourced from reference TRBV19 and TRBJ2-1, is DGGITQSPKYLFRKEGQNVTLSCEQNLNHDAMYWYRQDPGQGLRLIYYSQIVNDFQKGDIAEGYSVSREKKESFPLTVTSAQKNPTAFYLCASSIGRWGTHQKSGSPYNEQFFGPGTRLTVL.

This clonotype was detected ten times or more. The chain is built from TRBV28 and TRBJ1-1; the D gene is possibly TRBD1 (5 bases). Germline V gene lookup returns CDR1 MDHEN and CDR2 SYDVKM. Trimming took 5 bases from V and 1 from J, leaving 11 bases between them. CDR3 length: 14 residues. The CDR3 DNA is TGTGCCAGCAGTCGGCGCGGGGCGAACACTGAAGCTTTCTTT. Translating gives CASSRRGANTEAFF.

There are many counts of this clonotype. This chain links TRBV29-1 with TRBJ2-1; D is undetermined. CDR1 SQVTM and CDR2 ANQGSEA come from the germline V gene. The length of the CDR3 is 12 residues. Trimming left V 4 bases short and J 5 bases short, with 9 bases between. The CDR3 DNA is TGCAGCGTTGCGGTATCCCACAATGAGCAGTTCTTC. The encoded protein is CSVAVSHNEQFF.